A selection of T cell receptor beta chains follows, all from one sample in a study of T cells expressing NK-cell markers. For each CDR3 protein, TCRdb gives one entry from its re-call of the 5' RACE reads, without DNA. Reported are 300,000 to 500,000 distinct CDR3 sequences; the ten largest clones contain around 10%. Material for sequencing was blood T cells: a sorted CD56 or NKG2C T cell subset, CD4+ or CD8+ T cells, or bulk PBMC T cells (not recorded which). The source is a woman in her fifties or sixties in good health. Each CDR3 is given with its conserved first and last residue. Each record gives: CDR3 protein, J gene, V gene.

cdr3_aa: CSVASGPEAFF
j_call: TRBJ1-1
v_call: TRBV29-1

cdr3_aa: CASSPDTLRQRGMFF
j_call: TRBJ2-1
v_call: TRBV11-2

cdr3_aa: CASRRTVVYGYTF
j_call: TRBJ1-2
v_call: TRBV5-6

cdr3_aa: CASSPAGLLQFF
j_call: TRBJ2-1
v_call: TRBV18

cdr3_aa: CASSPGEDVIQYF
j_call: TRBJ2-4
v_call: TRBV12-3/TRBV12-4

cdr3_aa: CASSYHKLAGAYNEQFF
j_call: TRBJ2-1
v_call: TRBV6-2/TRBV6-3

cdr3_aa: CASSQAGFGELFF
j_call: TRBJ2-2
v_call: TRBV4-2

cdr3_aa: CASTPAGYFGELFF
j_call: TRBJ2-2
v_call: TRBV5-8

cdr3_aa: CSARDRATVYNEQFF
j_call: TRBJ2-1
v_call: TRBV20-1

cdr3_aa: CSARDFGGGRRNEQFF
j_call: TRBJ2-1
v_call: TRBV20-1

cdr3_aa: CASSELAGFQETQYF
j_call: TRBJ2-5
v_call: TRBV9

cdr3_aa: CASSALQPGQGPYSNQPQHF
j_call: TRBJ1-5
v_call: TRBV27

cdr3_aa: CASSTPRAGGSYNEQFF
j_call: TRBJ2-1
v_call: TRBV14

cdr3_aa: CASSFRGGRGNSPLHF
j_call: TRBJ1-6
v_call: TRBV12-3/TRBV12-4

cdr3_aa: CSVEPEGPYYGYTF
j_call: TRBJ1-2
v_call: TRBV29-1

cdr3_aa: CASSLRAPGTDTQYF
j_call: TRBJ2-3
v_call: TRBV5-6

cdr3_aa: CASSLFRTSGLYNEQFF
j_call: TRBJ2-1
v_call: TRBV7-9

cdr3_aa: CASSEDGPEEQFF
j_call: TRBJ2-1
v_call: TRBV2

cdr3_aa: CASSLMGAGVGDTQYF
j_call: TRBJ2-3
v_call: TRBV7-2

cdr3_aa: CASRATPRAFF
j_call: TRBJ1-1
v_call: TRBV6-2/TRBV6-3

cdr3_aa: CASNFGRSRGNEQFF
j_call: TRBJ2-1
v_call: TRBV9

cdr3_aa: CASSQVKENEQFF
j_call: TRBJ2-1
v_call: TRBV4-1

cdr3_aa: CASLNRVGDGYTF
j_call: TRBJ1-2
v_call: TRBV28

cdr3_aa: CASSLLAAGTDTQYF
j_call: TRBJ2-3
v_call: TRBV7-6

cdr3_aa: CSVRPLAGGPGEQFF
j_call: TRBJ2-1
v_call: TRBV29-1

cdr3_aa: CASSQSGTDPWEQYF
j_call: TRBJ2-7
v_call: TRBV14

cdr3_aa: CASRRVNTEAFF
j_call: TRBJ1-1
v_call: TRBV12-3/TRBV12-4

cdr3_aa: CSADLRGANVLTF
j_call: TRBJ2-6
v_call: TRBV29-1

cdr3_aa: CASSSSDWSWAFF
j_call: TRBJ1-1
v_call: TRBV11-3

cdr3_aa: CASSQGLARGQGGQFF
j_call: TRBJ2-1
v_call: TRBV4-1

cdr3_aa: CASSLDNGDEKLFF
j_call: TRBJ1-4
v_call: TRBV7-6

cdr3_aa: CASSIAGGVYEQYF
j_call: TRBJ2-7
v_call: TRBV5-1

cdr3_aa: CASSLGLRERQFF
j_call: TRBJ2-1
v_call: TRBV5-1

cdr3_aa: CASSVGRGDSPLHF
j_call: TRBJ1-6
v_call: TRBV9

cdr3_aa: CAISESIVYGYTF
j_call: TRBJ1-2
v_call: TRBV10-3

cdr3_aa: CASSLSWTGGGGNYGYTF
j_call: TRBJ1-2
v_call: TRBV5-1

cdr3_aa: CASSLELGLAAQGEQFF
j_call: TRBJ2-1
v_call: TRBV11-2

cdr3_aa: CSARGLAGGAAYNEQFF
j_call: TRBJ2-1
v_call: TRBV20-1

cdr3_aa: CASSLWVGRSSYEQYF
j_call: TRBJ2-7
v_call: TRBV27

cdr3_aa: CASSLEVGQSPLHF
j_call: TRBJ1-6
v_call: TRBV5-1

cdr3_aa: CASSVGTSGGETQYF
j_call: TRBJ2-5
v_call: TRBV2

cdr3_aa: CASSKTGDVGTDTQYF
j_call: TRBJ2-3
v_call: TRBV5-1

cdr3_aa: CASSREGPPYYIYEQYF
j_call: TRBJ2-7
v_call: TRBV5-1

cdr3_aa: CSARGLAGRKRRSYNEQFF
j_call: TRBJ2-1
v_call: TRBV20-1

cdr3_aa: CSARDWVRVQETQYF
j_call: TRBJ2-5
v_call: TRBV20-1

cdr3_aa: CASSSDRGGEAFF
j_call: TRBJ1-1
v_call: TRBV5-4

cdr3_aa: CASSRRAGDGQLHF
j_call: TRBJ1-6
v_call: TRBV14